One T cell receptor beta chain is described in this entry. V dropped 3 bases and J dropped 0 bases, with 7 bases sitting between them. This CDR3 contains 14 residues. From germline, CDR1 is SNHLY and CDR2 FYNNEI. The data were taken from a study of memory CD4+ T cells and cytomegalovirus serostatus. Single viable CD3+CD4+CD8-CD45RO+ cells were sorted as the memory CD4+ T cells. Serum IgG to CMV pp150, pp28, p38 and p52 defined serostatus. Authors' methods: After removing out-of-frame reads, 2,204,828 distinct TCRbeta sequences remained. Measured with immunoSEQ multiplex PCR; TCRdb has only the in-frame clones, and not every one. That table gives V, J and clone size, and the DNA gave D and trimming. This sample yields some 58,000 clones, of which roughly 80% are seen a single time; about 1% belongs to the top ten.

Sequenced input: memory CD4+ T cells from blood. The chain couples TRBV2 to TRBJ2-3, with unresolved D. The TCR originated in an adult in good health and CMV-seronegative. In DNA form, the CDR3 reads TGTGCCAGCAGTGAGGCAGGAAGCACAGATACGCAGTATTTT. Translating it yields CASSEAGSTDTQYF.